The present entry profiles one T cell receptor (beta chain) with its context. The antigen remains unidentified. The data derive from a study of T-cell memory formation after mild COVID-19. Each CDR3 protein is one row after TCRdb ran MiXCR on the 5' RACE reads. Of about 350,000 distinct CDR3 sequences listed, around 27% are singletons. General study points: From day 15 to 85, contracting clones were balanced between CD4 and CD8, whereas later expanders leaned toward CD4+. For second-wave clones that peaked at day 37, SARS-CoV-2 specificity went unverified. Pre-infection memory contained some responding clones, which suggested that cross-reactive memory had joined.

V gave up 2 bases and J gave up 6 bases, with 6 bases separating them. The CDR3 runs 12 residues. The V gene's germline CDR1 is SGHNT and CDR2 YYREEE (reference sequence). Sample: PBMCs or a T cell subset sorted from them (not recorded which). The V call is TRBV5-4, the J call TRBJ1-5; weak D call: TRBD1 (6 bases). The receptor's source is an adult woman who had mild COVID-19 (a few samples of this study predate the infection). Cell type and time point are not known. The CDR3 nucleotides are TGTGCCAGCAGCTTACAGGGTCAGCCCCAGCATTTT. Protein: CASSLQGQPQHF. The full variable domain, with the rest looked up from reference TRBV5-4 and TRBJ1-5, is ETGVTQSPTHLIKTRGQQVTLRCSSQSGHNTVSWYQQALGQGPQFIFQYYREEENGRGNFPPRFSGLQFPNYSSELNVNALELDDSALYLCASSLQGQPQHFGDGTRLSIL.